In its sample, the clone carrying this T cell receptor (beta chain) was seen a few times. The antigen remains unidentified. This specimen belongs to a study of regulatory T cells in long-lasting Graves disease. Study results and caveats: Examination was confined to peripheral blood, excluding thyroid tissue. Newly diagnosed Graves' patients exceeded persistent ones in TCR diversity.

Arm-PCR of CDR3 regions and iRepertoire HTBI primers were the basis on which TCR beta libraries were built. Each CDR3 protein is one row after TCRdb ran MiXCR on the multiplex PCR reads. Counted here are some 370,000 distinct CDR3 sequences, roughly 20% occurring once; the ten biggest clones make up 28%. The germline CDR1 and CDR2 sequences are WSHSY and SAAADI. The CDR3 spans 13 residues. Trimming took 4 bases from V and 3 from J, leaving 10 bases between them. Sample time point: persistent/refractory GD, antithyroid drugs over 5 years with positive TRAb. With RNA extracted from PBMCs as input, the TCR library was made. Patients with Graves' disease were diagnosed by American Thyroid Association guidelines.

The TCR comes from a woman between 40 and 50 years old with Graves disease. The chain carries TRBV10-2 and TRBJ2-7; D remains ambiguous. The specimen was peripheral blood mononuclear cells (PBMCs), collected when the disease was refractory, from a patient treated with antithyroid drugs. The CDR3 nucleotides are TGCGCCAGCAGTGCACAAAACCTCTACGAGCAGTACTTC. This codes for CASSAQNLYEQYF.